This T cell receptor beta chain was profiled in a study of vaccination effects on CD4 cells after COVID-19. As for the study in general: Sample provision by two convalescent patients occurred 16 days and one week before vaccination.

As for this clone: Its antigen is undetermined.

The length of the CDR3 is 17 residues. Per the germline V gene, CDR1 is SGHRS and CDR2 is YFSETQ. Trimming left V 2 bases short and J 0 bases short, with 17 bases between. Prior to sequencing, the ViraFEST assay stimulated PBMC with viral peptide pools, which expanded the antigen-specific CD4+ T cells. Cells that had been cultured for less than 13 days were the source of isolated CD4+ T cells. Infection dated between March and December 2020, before the Alpha, Beta and Delta variants reached the United States. Here immunoSEQ multiplex PCR was the method, and the copy in TCRdb shows in-frame clones only, minus some. The sample holds around 46,000 clones; about 68% are singletons and the top ten take 29%.

Source: CD4+ T cells from PBMCs cultured with a peptide pool, taken before COVID-19 vaccination. This receptor was identified in a human donor who had a prior SARS-CoV-2 infection. The V and J genes are TRBV5-1 and TRBJ1-1; D possibly corresponds to TRBD1 (6 bases). The DNA of the CDR3 is TGCGCCAGCAGCTTAGGTCCGAGACAGGCGATGAACACTGAAGCTTTCTTT. Encoded protein: CASSLGPRQAMNTEAFF.